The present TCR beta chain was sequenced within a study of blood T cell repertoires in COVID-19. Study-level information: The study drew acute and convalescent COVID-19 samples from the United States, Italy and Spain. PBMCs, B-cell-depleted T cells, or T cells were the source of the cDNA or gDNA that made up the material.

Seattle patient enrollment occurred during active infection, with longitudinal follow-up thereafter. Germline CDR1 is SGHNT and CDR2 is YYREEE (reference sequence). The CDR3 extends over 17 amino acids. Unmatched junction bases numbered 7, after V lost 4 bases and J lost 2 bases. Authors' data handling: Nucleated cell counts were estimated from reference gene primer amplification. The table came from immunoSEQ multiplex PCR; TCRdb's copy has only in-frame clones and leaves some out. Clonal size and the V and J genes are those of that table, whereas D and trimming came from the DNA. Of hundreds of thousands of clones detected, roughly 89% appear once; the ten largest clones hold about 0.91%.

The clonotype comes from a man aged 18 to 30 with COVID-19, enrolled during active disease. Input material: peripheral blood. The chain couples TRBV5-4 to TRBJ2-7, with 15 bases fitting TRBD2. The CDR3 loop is CASSALGLAGGAYEQYF. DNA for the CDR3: TGTGCCAGCAGCGCCTTGGGACTAGCGGGGGGAGCCTACGAGCAGTACTTC.